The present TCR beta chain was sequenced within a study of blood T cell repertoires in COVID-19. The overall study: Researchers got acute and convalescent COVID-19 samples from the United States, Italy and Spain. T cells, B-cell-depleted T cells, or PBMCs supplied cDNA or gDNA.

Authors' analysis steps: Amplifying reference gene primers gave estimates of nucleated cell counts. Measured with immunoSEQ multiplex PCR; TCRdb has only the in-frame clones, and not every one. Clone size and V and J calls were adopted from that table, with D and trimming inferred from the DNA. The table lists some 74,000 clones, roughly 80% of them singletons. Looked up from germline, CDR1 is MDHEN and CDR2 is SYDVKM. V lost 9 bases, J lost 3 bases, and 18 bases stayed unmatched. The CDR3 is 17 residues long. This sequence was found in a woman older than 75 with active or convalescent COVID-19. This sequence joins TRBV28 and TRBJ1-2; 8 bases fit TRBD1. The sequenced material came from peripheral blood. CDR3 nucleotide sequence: TGTGCCAGTTATTCCGGGACAGGAGGCTCGTTGGACTATGGCTACACCTTC. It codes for CASYSGTGGSLDYGYTF.